The 30 T cell receptor beta chains below all came from one sample that was sequenced in a study of blood T cell repertoires in COVID-19. Clones were read by immunoSEQ multiplex PCR, and TCRdb kept only the in-frame ones, dropping some. The sample comprises approximately 250,000 clones, approximately 80% of which are singletons, and around 9.2% rests with the top ten. Material: peripheral blood. All receptors come from a human donor in a cohort sampled during active COVID-19.

The V gene is TRBV5-1, the J gene TRBJ2-1; 11 bases align to TRBD2. This CDR3 spans 16 amino acids. The germline V gene has CDR1 SGHRS and CDR2 YFSETQ. V dropped 3 bases and J dropped 4; count of bases not matched to a gene: 6. CDR3 amino acids: CASSSGLAVLYNEQFF. The CDR3 DNA reads TGCGCCAGCAGCTCGGGACTAGCGGTCTTATACAATGAGCAGTTCTTC.

The chain employs TRBV6-1 and TRBJ1-2; D is perhaps TRBD1 (6 bases). V lost 3 bases, J lost 4 bases, and 12 bases lay in between. Germline V gives CDR1 MNHNS, CDR2 SASEGT. The CDR3 covers 14 residues. CDR3 in DNA: TGTGCCAGCAGTGAGGGGGGGGCCGGCTATGGCTACACCTTC. This encodes CASSEGGAGYGYTF.

The table lists this clone with a few counts. The chain is built from TRBV7-2 and TRBJ2-1, with D possibly matching TRBD2 (6 bases). The CDR3 has 16 residues. CDR1 is SGHTA and CDR2 is FQGNSA in the germline V gene. V lost 0 bases to trimming and J lost 7 bases, with 16 bases between them. In nucleotides, the CDR3 is TGTGCCAGCAGCTTAGCCCCAAGGGGCGGGGAGAATGAGCAGTTCTTC. Amino acids: CASSLAPRGGENEQFF.

The chain joins TRBV27 to TRBJ2-7; 9 nucleotides line up with TRBD2. Germline values: CDR1 MNHEY, CDR2 SMNVEV (reference sequence). V shed 0 bases, J shed 6 bases, and the junction held 6 bases outside the gene matches. CDR3 size: 15 residues. For the CDR3, the DNA is TGTGCCAGCAGTTTATCTGGCGGGGGGGCGGGCGAGCAGTACTTC. It is translated as CASSLSGGGAGEQYF.

The chain recombines TRBV6-6 with TRBJ1-1; D unresolved. Germline V lookup: CDR1 MNHNY, CDR2 SVGAGI (reference sequence). The length of the CDR3 is 14 residues. Trimming took off 4 bases at V and 1 base at J, with 10 bases between the two ends. CDR3: CASSSSPGNTEAFF. DNA of the CDR3: TGTGCCAGCAGTTCCTCGCCGGGGAACACTGAAGCTTTCTTT.

The V and J genes are TRBV10-2 and TRBJ1-5; D is uncertain. Per germline, CDR1 WSHSY and CDR2 SAAADI. Trimming took 8 bases from V and 3 from J, leaving 8 bases between them. The CDR3 runs to 12 residues. CDR3 DNA: TGCGCCAGCCGACATGACAATCAGCCCCAGCATTTT. This encodes CASRHDNQPQHF.

The CDR3 loop is CASTYRDRHFDEQFF. CDR3 DNA: TGTGCCAGCACTTACCGGGACAGGCATTTCGATGAGCAGTTCTTC. The chain is built from TRBV28 and TRBJ2-1; TRBD1 matches 8 bases. Per germline, CDR1 MDHEN and CDR2 SYDVKM. J gave up 8 bases and V 7 bases, and 13 bases lay outside the gene matches. The CDR3 totals 15 residues.

J is TRBJ2-4 and V is TRBV5-6; D gene ambiguous. The CDR3 has 14 amino acids. Trimming removed 4 bases from V and 9 bases from J, with 17 bases in between. Germline lookup yields CDR1 SGHDT and CDR2 YYEEEE. CDR3 loop: CASSPSVVRGIQYF. CDR3 DNA: TGTGCCAGCAGCCCCTCTGTGGTTCGCGGCATTCAGTACTTC.

This chain joins TRBV12-3 or TRBV12-4 and TRBJ1-1; D possibly corresponds to TRBD1 (5 bases). This CDR3 region has 13 residues. The V gene lost 2 bases and the J gene lost 5 bases, with 9 bases spanning the gap. The CDR3 loop is CASSLQGPTEAFF. The CDR3 bases are TGTGCCAGCAGTTTACAGGGTCCGACTGAAGCTTTCTTT.

The V call is TRBV24-1, the J call TRBJ2-5; possible D gene TRBD1, 6 bases. In germline, CDR1 is KGHDR, CDR2 SFDVKD. The CDR3 covers 16 residues. The V end lost 7 bases, the J end lost 4 bases, and 21 bases lay between the germline ends. In DNA form, the CDR3 reads TGTGCCACCAGCGCCCCAGTCCAGGGGTTAAGAGAGACCCAGTACTTC. Translation: CATSAPVQGLRETQYF.

This clone was seen a handful of times. The chain links TRBV6-5 to TRBJ2-7; 10 nucleotides agree with TRBD2. CDR3 size: 14 residues. V shed 6 bases and J 6 bases; nucleotides not matched to a gene: 8. Germline assignment: CDR1 MNHEY and CDR2 SVGAGI. Written as DNA, the CDR3 is TGTGCCAGCAGAATACTAGCGGGGTTCTCCGAGCAGTACTTC. Encoded protein: CASRILAGFSEQYF.

The J gene is TRBJ1-5, the V gene TRBV11-2; D ambiguous. V lost 1 base and J lost 4, with 11 bases in between. From germline, CDR1 is SGHAT and CDR2 FQNNGV. The CDR3 spans 15 residues. CDR3 residues: CASSLGGGINQPQHF. CDR3 bases: TGTGCCAGCAGCTTAGGTGGAGGGATAAATCAGCCCCAGCATTTT.

This clone was recorded many times. The CDR3 nucleotides read TGTGCCAGCAGTTCCGGGACAGAATCTTACTATGGCTACACCTTC. This gives the protein CASSSGTESYYGYTF. The chain couples TRBV6-5 to TRBJ1-2, with 7 bases matching TRBD1. J gave up 3 bases and V 4 bases, and 8 bases lay outside the gene matches. The CDR3 totals 15 residues. Germline V lookup: CDR1 MNHEY, CDR2 SVGAGI.

V usage is TRBV19 and J usage is TRBJ1-1; TRBD1 is a possible D gene (6 bases). V shed 6 bases and J shed 2 bases, with 19 bases lying between them. This CDR3 is built from 16 residues. Germline CDR1 is LNHDA and CDR2 is SQIVND (reference sequence). CDR3 sequence: CASSLLDSRKNTEAFF. The CDR3 DNA is TGTGCCAGTAGCCTACTGGACAGTAGGAAAAACACTGAAGCTTTCTTT.

The chain links TRBV2 to TRBJ2-7, with 9 bases lining up with TRBD1. V lost 7 bases, J lost 5 bases, and 6 bases stayed unmatched. The CDR3 sequence is 13 residues long. From germline, CDR1 is SNHLY and CDR2 FYNNEI. The DNA for the CDR3 is TGTGCCAGCAAGGGACAGGGAGGTGACGAGCAGTACTTC. Amino acids: CASKGQGGDEQYF.

The table lists this clone with a count of one. The chain is built from TRBV14 and TRBJ1-2; 11 nucleotides line up with TRBD1. J gave up 6 bases and V 4 bases, and 10 bases lay outside the gene matches. CDR1 is SGHDN and CDR2 is FVKESK in the germline V gene. CDR3 size: 16 residues. CDR3: CASSPGTGGKFDGYTF. The CDR3, as DNA: TGTGCCAGCAGCCCCGGGACAGGGGGAAAATTTGATGGCTACACCTTC.

The chain recombines TRBV19 with TRBJ1-3; D ambiguous. The CDR3 consists of 14 residues. Germline loops: CDR1 LNHDA, CDR2 SQIVND (reference sequence). V was cut by 7 bases and J by 0 bases, with 10 bases left in between. The CDR3 nucleotides are TGTGCCAGTAAACAAACAGCCTCTGGAAACACCATATATTTT. Amino acids: CASKQTASGNTIYF.

This clone was detected only a few times. The V gene is TRBV6-5, the J gene TRBJ2-7; D might be TRBD1 (5 bases). This CDR3 region has 14 residues. Germline CDR1 MNHEY, CDR2 SVGAGI. The V gene lost 4 bases and the J gene lost 0 bases, with 10 bases spanning the gap. Written as DNA, the CDR3 is TGTGCCAGCAGTTGGCAGGGAAGCTCCTACGAGCAGTACTTC. Translation gives CASSWQGSSYEQYF.

A word on this clone: This sample includes further DNA sequences coding for the same CDR3. The chain joins TRBV6-6 to TRBJ2-7; 10 bases line up with TRBD2. This CDR3 has 15 residues. The trim removed 6 bases at V and 4 bases at J, leaving 9 bases unmatched. CDR1 is MNHNY and CDR2 is SVGAGI in the germline V gene (reference sequence). In DNA form, the CDR3 reads TGTGCCAGCAGCTCCCCGGGACTAGCGAATTACGAGCAGTACTTC. Its translation is CASSSPGLANYEQYF.

The gene calls are TRBV13 and TRBJ2-7, with 11 bases aligning to TRBD2. The J segment lost 0 bases and the V segment lost 5 bases, leaving 3 bases of the junction unmatched. Germline V gives CDR1 PRHDT, CDR2 FYEKMQ (reference sequence). The CDR3 sequence is 15 residues long. The CDR3 nucleotides read TGTGCCAGCAGCGCGACTAGCGGGGCCTCCTACGAGCAGTACTTC. Translation: CASSATSGASYEQYF. Full variable domain (remainder filled in from reference TRBV13 and TRBJ2-7): AAGVIQSPRHLIKEKRETATLKCYPIPRHDTVYWYQQGPGQDPQFLISFYEKMQSDKGSIPDRFSAQQFSDYHSELNMSSLELGDSALYFCASSATSGASYEQYFGPGTRLTVT.

In DNA, the CDR3 is TGTGCCAGCGGCCGAGGACAGTCAAATAATCAGCCCCAGCATTTT. Translating gives CASGRGQSNNQPQHF. The V and J genes are TRBV7-8 and TRBJ1-5; possibly TRBD1 for D (6 bases). CDR1 SGHVS and CDR2 FQNEAQ come from the germline V gene. V lost 8 bases to trimming and J lost 4 bases, with 18 bases between them. The CDR3 totals 15 residues.

V and J are TRBV6-5 and TRBJ1-1; 8 bases agree with TRBD1. CDR1 MNHEY and CDR2 SVGAGI come from the germline V gene. There are 15 residues in the CDR3. V was pared by 6 bases and J by 1 base, with 7 bases of the junction left unmatched. CDR3 protein: CASRLYGQGNTEAFF. The CDR3 DNA follows: TGTGCCAGCAGGCTCTACGGACAGGGGAACACTGAAGCTTTCTTT.

The V gene is TRBV5-6, the J gene TRBJ1-2, with 9 bases identical to TRBD1. The CDR3 sequence is 16 residues long. CDR1 SGHDT and CDR2 YYEEEE come from the germline V gene. V lost 7 bases and J lost 5; bases outside the gene matches: 15. DNA of the CDR3: TGTGCCAGCCTGGGGCCCGGGACAGGGTCGTCTTATGGCTACACCTTC. It specifies CASLGPGTGSSYGYTF. Drawing the rest from reference TRBV5-6 and TRBJ1-2, the complete variable domain is DAGVTQSPTHLIKTRGQQVTLRCSPKSGHDTVSWYQQALGQGPQFIFQYYEEEERQRGNFPDRFSGHQFPNYSSELNVNALLLGDSALYLCASLGPGTGSSYGYTFGSGTRLTVV.

V is TRBV15 and J is TRBJ1-1, with 9 bases identical to TRBD1. The trim removed 0 bases at V and 7 bases at J, leaving 6 bases unmatched. CDR3 size: 15 residues. Germline V lookup: CDR1 LNHNV, CDR2 YYDKDF (reference sequence). CDR3 in DNA: TGTGCCACCAGCAGAGACACCGGGACAGGGCTTGAAGCTTTCTTT. Protein: CATSRDTGTGLEAFF.

V is TRBV28 and J is TRBJ1-3; no definite D call. V was cut by 2 bases and J by 0 bases, with 5 bases left in between. Germline CDR1 MDHEN, CDR2 SYDVKM. The CDR3 is 14 amino acids. Here the CDR3 DNA reads TGTGCCAGCAGTTTAGGAGACTCTGGAAACACCATATATTTT. Protein sequence: CASSLGDSGNTIYF.

CDR3 nucleotide sequence: TGTGCCAGCAGCTTGCCCGGTAGCGTTGGAGATACGCAGTATTTT. This codes for CASSLPGSVGDTQYF. This sequence joins TRBV5-6 and TRBJ2-3; D might be TRBD2 (5 bases). Per the germline V gene, CDR1 is SGHDT and CDR2 is YYEEEE. The germline V and J ends were trimmed by 1 base and 5 bases, with 14 bases remaining between them. The CDR3 runs 15 residues.

The gene calls are TRBV7-3 and TRBJ2-1; maybe TRBD2 (6 bases). The CDR3 spans 14 residues. V was shortened by 3 bases and J by 6 bases, with 12 bases between the two germline ends. The V gene's germline CDR1 is SGHTA and CDR2 FQGTGA. The CDR3 DNA is TGTGCCAGCAGCTTGGCGGGACGAAGCAATGAGCAGTTCTTC. This gives the protein CASSLAGRSNEQFF. Based on the CDR3 plus reference TRBV7-3 and TRBJ2-1, the full variable domain is GAGVSQTPSNKVTEKGKYVELRCDPISGHTALYWYRQSLGQGPEFLIYFQGTGAADDSGLPNDRFFAVRPEGSVSTLKIQRTERGDSAVYLCASSLAGRSNEQFFGPGTRLTVL.

V and J are TRBV7-6 and TRBJ1-2, with 8 bases fitting TRBD1. Germline V gives CDR1 SGHVS, CDR2 FNYEAQ. CDR3 length: 15 amino acids. V dropped 5 bases and J dropped 3; count of bases not matched to a gene: 8. The CDR3 DNA follows: TGTGCCAGCAGCCCAACCGGGACAGGAGACTATGGCTACACCTTC. The encoded protein is CASSPTGTGDYGYTF.

The chain joins TRBV11-3 to TRBJ2-3; 12 bases map to TRBD1. The CDR3 length is 16 residues. V was pared by 1 base and J by 1 base, with 0 bases of the junction left unmatched. Germline V gives CDR1 SGHNT, CDR2 YENEEA. CDR3 loop: CASSLGDRGRTDTQYF. CDR3 DNA sequence: TGTGCCAGCAGCTTAGGGGACAGGGGGCGCACAGATACGCAGTATTTT.

The chain couples TRBV10-3 to TRBJ1-5; 7 bases match TRBD1. This CDR3 is 15 amino acids long. The ends lost 2 bases at V and 1 base at J; junction bases unmatched: 2. Germline V CDR1 and CDR2: ENHRY, SYGVKD. The CDR3: CAISERGPSNQPQHF. DNA of the CDR3: TGTGCCATCAGTGAGAGGGGGCCCAGCAATCAGCCCCAGCATTTT.